Listed below are T cell receptor beta chains from one sample, sequenced in a study of multiple sclerosis patients with progressive multifocal leukoencephalopathy. Produced via immunoSEQ multiplex PCR; TCRdb's table is partial and in-frame only. Here the sample spans 25,000 to 30,000 clones, more than 80% being singletons. Sequencing was performed on PBMCs, taken from a patient treated with natalizumab. The receptor set was obtained from a woman in her twenties or thirties with progressive multifocal leukoencephalopathy. Both conserved end residues are part of each CDR3. The D gene is left open where the match is weak. Part of the rows lack a size; the others show once, few, many or a class for expanded clones.

CASSLGGLAGSGTDTQYF	TGCGCCAGCAGCTTAGGCGGGCTAGCGGGGTCAGGCACAGATACGCAGTATTTT	TRBV5-1	TRBD2	18	once	TRBJ2-3
CAIKLSGQQETQYF	TGTGCCATCAAGCTCTCCGGGCAGCAAGAGACCCAGTACTTC	TRBV10-3	-	14	once	TRBJ2-5
CASSPRGILGTDTQYF	TGTGCCAGCAGCCCCCGGGGTATCCTGGGCACAGATACGCAGTATTTT	TRBV9	-	16	once	TRBJ2-3
CAWSVLPRNTEAFF	TGTGCCTGGAGTGTGTTACCCAGGAACACTGAAGCTTTCTTT	TRBV30	-	14	-	TRBJ1-1
CASSLEPATNEKLFF	TGCGCCAGCAGCCTGGAGCCTGCAACTAATGAAAAACTGTTTTTT	TRBV4-1	-	15	few	TRBJ1-4
CASSDNSYNEQFF	TGTGCCAGCAGTGACAACTCCTACAATGAGCAGTTCTTC	TRBV6-4	-	13	-	TRBJ2-1
CASSPQRAMNTEAFF	TGTGCCAGCAGCCCCCAGAGGGCTATGAACACTGAAGCTTTCTTT	TRBV14	-	15	-	TRBJ1-1
CASSLGSSPAEAFF	TGTGCCAGCAGTTTAGGGTCCTCGCCGGCTGAAGCTTTCTTT	TRBV27	-	14	few	TRBJ1-1
CASSQVGEGTEAFF	TGTGCCAGCAGCCAAGTTGGTGAGGGGACTGAAGCTTTCTTT	TRBV4-2	-	14	-	TRBJ1-1
CATSRAPGRTQYF	TGTGCCACCAGCAGAGCTCCGGGACGTACGCAGTATTTT	TRBV15	-	13	once	TRBJ2-3
CAGRGQGTNEQYF	TGTGCCGGTCGGGGACAGGGAACCAACGAGCAGTACTTC	TRBV30	TRBD1	13	-	TRBJ2-7
CASSLQAGSLPTDTQYF	TGTGCCAGCAGCCTCCAAGCGGGGAGCCTTCCCACAGATACGCAGTATTTT	TRBV9	TRBD2	17	-	TRBJ2-3
CASSLPRANTGELFF	TGTGCCAGCAGCTTACCCAGGGCGAACACCGGGGAGCTGTTTTTT	TRBV28	-	15	-	TRBJ2-2
CASSQLGQLYGYTF	TGTGCCAGCAGCCAGCTCGGACAACTATATGGCTACACCTTC	TRBV6-5	-	14	-	TRBJ1-2
CASSEAFDSPLHF	TGTGCCAGCAGTGAGGCATTTGATTCACCCCTCCACTTT	TRBV6-4	-	13	-	TRBJ1-6
CASKKRGLLSDTQYF	TGTGCCAGCAAAAAACGGGGACTTTTGTCAGATACGCAGTATTTT	TRBV6-5	-	15	-	TRBJ2-3
CASSLNRVTGELFF	TGTGCCAGCAGCTTAAACAGGGTCACCGGGGAGCTGTTTTTT	TRBV7-8	-	14	-	TRBJ2-2
CASSIDGSPRLFF	TGTGCCAGTAGTATAGATGGCAGCCCTAGACTGTTTTTT	TRBV19	-	13	-	TRBJ1-4
CASSDPGTGFKDTQYF	TGTGCCAGCAGTGACCCCGGGACAGGGTTCAAAGATACGCAGTATTTT	TRBV2	TRBD1	16	-	TRBJ2-3
CASSLGTGGITEAFF	TGCGCCAGCAGCTTGGGGACAGGGGGCATTACTGAAGCTTTCTTT	TRBV5-1	TRBD1	15	-	TRBJ1-1
CASMGQGAVEKLFF	TGTGCCAGCATGGGACAGGGGGCTGTTGAAAAACTGTTTTTT	TRBV6-1	TRBD1	14	-	TRBJ1-4
CASSLVRGGTDTQYF	TGTGCCAGCAGCTTAGTACGGGGTGGCACAGATACGCAGTATTTT	TRBV11-2	-	15	-	TRBJ2-3
CASSFNTGGNEKLFF	TGTGCCAGCAGTTTCAATACAGGGGGCAATGAAAAACTGTTTTTT	TRBV28	TRBD1	15	few	TRBJ1-4
CASSVLAGGTDTQYF	TGTGCCAGCAGTGTCCTAGCGGGGGGCACAGATACGCAGTATTTT	TRBV2	TRBD2	15	-	TRBJ2-3
CASSLGTGRETQYF	TGTGCCAGCAGCTTGGGGACAGGGAGAGAGACCCAGTACTTC	TRBV5-4	TRBD1	14	-	TRBJ2-5
CASSPDRGQQPQHF	TGTGCCAGCTCACCTGACAGGGGGCAACAGCCCCAGCATTTT	TRBV18	TRBD1	14	-	TRBJ1-5
CASGTGSGYTF	TGTGCCAGCGGTACAGGGTCTGGCTACACCTTC	TRBV6-5	-	11	-	TRBJ1-2
CASSQPGASGYQETQYF	TGTGCCAGCAGCCAACCCGGGGCTAGCGGGTACCAAGAGACCCAGTACTTC	TRBV4-2	TRBD2	17	-	TRBJ2-5
CASRPDQETQYF	TGTGCCAGCAGGCCAGATCAAGAGACCCAGTACTTC	TRBV7-2	-	12	-	TRBJ2-5
CASSHFPGASGNTIYF	TGTGCCAGCAGCCACTTCCCAGGGGCCTCTGGAAACACCATATATTTT	TRBV7-2	-	16	-	TRBJ1-3
CASQRRGGTDTQYF	TGTGCCAGCCAGAGGCGGGGGGGGACAGATACGCAGTATTTT	TRBV6-5	TRBD2	14	once	TRBJ2-3
CASSDGGTQYF	TGCGCCAGCAGTGACGGGGGGACCCAGTACTTC	TRBV10-1	-	11	-	TRBJ2-5
CASSPGTSGRGGEQYF	TGTGCCAGCAGCCCGGGGACTAGCGGGAGAGGGGGCGAGCAGTACTTC	TRBV5-4	TRBD2	16	-	TRBJ2-7
CASSPLAGGPGEQFF	TGTGCCAGCAGCCCCTTAGCGGGGGGGCCGGGGGAGCAGTTCTTC	TRBV6-6	TRBD2	15	-	TRBJ2-1
CASSSTGGGISYEQYF	TGTGCCAGCAGTTCGACAGGGGGCGGGATCTCCTACGAGCAGTACTTC	TRBV2	TRBD1	16	-	TRBJ2-7
CASSLAGGRGYTF	TGTGCCAGCAGCTTAGCCGGGGGGCGGGGCTACACCTTC	TRBV7-9	-	13	-	TRBJ1-2
CASSGQAGGTDTQYF	TGTGCCAGCAGTGGACAGGCCGGGGGCACAGATACGCAGTATTTT	TRBV6-4	-	15	-	TRBJ2-3
CASSSRTSGADTQYF	TGTGCCAGCAGTTCCCGGACTAGCGGGGCAGATACGCAGTATTTT	TRBV6-1	TRBD2	15	-	TRBJ2-3
CASSVVAGPHTGELFF	TGTGCCAGCAGCGTAGTTGCGGGGCCCCACACCGGGGAGCTGTTTTTT	TRBV9	-	16	-	TRBJ2-2
CASSAGQGDITGELFF	TGTGCCAGCAGCGCAGGACAGGGAGATATCACCGGGGAGCTGTTTTTT	TRBV9	TRBD1	16	once	TRBJ2-2
CAISESGGRGTEAFF	TGTGCCATCAGTGAATCAGGGGGCAGGGGCACTGAAGCTTTCTTT	TRBV10-3	TRBD1	15	-	TRBJ1-1
CASSALNTGELFF	TGTGCCAGCAGCGCTTTGAACACCGGGGAGCTGTTTTTT	TRBV9	-	13	-	TRBJ2-2
CASSLFGAYEQYF	TGTGCCAGCAGCTTATTTGGGGCCTACGAGCAGTACTTC	TRBV11-2	-	13	-	TRBJ2-7
CASGGWGEISYTF	TGTGCCAGCGGTGGTTGGGGGGAGATAAGCTACACCTTC	TRBV27	-	13	-	TRBJ1-2
CASRLVEGGRNIQYF	TGTGCCAGCAGGTTGGTGGAGGGGGGAAGAAACATTCAGTACTTC	TRBV28	-	15	-	TRBJ2-4
CASSEFGQDEKLFF	TGTGCCAGCAGTGAATTCGGACAGGATGAAAAACTGTTTTTT	TRBV2	TRBD1	14	-	TRBJ1-4
CASSQAPGSPLHF	TGTGCCAGCAGCCAAGCCCCAGGCTCACCCCTCCACTTT	TRBV4-2	-	13	-	TRBJ1-6
CASSLGQGGGGYTF	TGTGCCAGCAGCCTGGGACAGGGGGGCGGTGGCTACACCTTC	TRBV7-9	TRBD1	14	-	TRBJ1-2
CASSPKTSGGSYEQYF	TGCGCCAGCAGCCCAAAGACTAGCGGGGGCTCCTACGAGCAGTACTTC	TRBV5-1	TRBD2	16	-	TRBJ2-7
CASSLVGGLGETQYF	TGTGCCAGCAGCTTGGTAGGGGGGCTCGGGGAGACCCAGTACTTC	TRBV5-6	-	15	-	TRBJ2-5
CASSHRLLGGTDTQYF	TGCGCCAGCAGCCACAGGCTACTCGGGGGGACAGATACGCAGTATTTT	TRBV5-1	TRBD2	16	-	TRBJ2-3
CASSYVGFDSPLHF	TGTGCCAGCAGCTATGTGGGGTTTGATTCACCCCTCCACTTT	TRBV5-6	-	14	-	TRBJ1-6
CASSLKALANYEQYF	TGTGCCAGCAGCCTAAAGGCGCTAGCGAACTACGAGCAGTACTTC	TRBV7-2	-	15	-	TRBJ2-7
CASSEWAGGQTGELFF	TGTGCCAGCAGTGAATGGGCGGGAGGGCAGACCGGGGAGCTGTTTTTT	TRBV2	TRBD2	16	-	TRBJ2-2
CASSPRTGGPGEQYF	TGTGCCAGCAGCCCGAGGACAGGGGGCCCTGGCGAGCAGTACTTC	TRBV7-6	TRBD1	15	-	TRBJ2-7
CASSDPIRGPGNTIYF	TGCGCCAGCAGTGACCCCATACGGGGGCCTGGAAACACCATATATTTT	TRBV10-2	-	16	-	TRBJ1-3